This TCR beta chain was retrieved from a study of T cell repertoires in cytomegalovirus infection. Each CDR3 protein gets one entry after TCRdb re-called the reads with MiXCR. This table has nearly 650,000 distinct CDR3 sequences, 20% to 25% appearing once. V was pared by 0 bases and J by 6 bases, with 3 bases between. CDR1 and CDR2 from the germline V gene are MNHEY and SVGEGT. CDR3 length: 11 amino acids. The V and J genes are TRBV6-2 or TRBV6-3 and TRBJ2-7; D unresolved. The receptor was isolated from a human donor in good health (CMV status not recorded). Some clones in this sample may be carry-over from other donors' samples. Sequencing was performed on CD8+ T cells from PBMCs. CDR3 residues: CASSYSIEQYF. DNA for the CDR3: TGTGCCAGCAGTTACTCGATCGAGCAGTACTTC.